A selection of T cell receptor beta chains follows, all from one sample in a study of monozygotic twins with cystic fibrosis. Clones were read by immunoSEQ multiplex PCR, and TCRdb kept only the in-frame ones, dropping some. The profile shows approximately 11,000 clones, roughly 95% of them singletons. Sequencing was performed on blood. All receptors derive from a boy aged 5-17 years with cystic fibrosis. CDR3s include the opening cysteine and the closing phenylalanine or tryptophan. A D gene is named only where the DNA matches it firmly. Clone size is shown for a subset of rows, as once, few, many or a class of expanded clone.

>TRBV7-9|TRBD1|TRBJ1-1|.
TGTGCCAGCAGCGCCGGGACAGGGCCCGCCATGGACACTGAAGCTTTCTTT
CASSAGTGPAMDTEAFF
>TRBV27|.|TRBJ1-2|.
TGTGCCAGCAGTTTATCGGCATTGACCAGAAACGGCTACACCTTC
CASSLSALTRNGYTF
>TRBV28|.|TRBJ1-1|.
TGTGCCAGCAGTTTCTCCGACAGGAACACTGAAGCTTTCTTT
CASSFSDRNTEAFF
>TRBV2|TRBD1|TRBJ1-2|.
TGTGCCAGTATTGGGGACAGGGAATTGTATGGCTACACCTTC
CASIGDRELYGYTF
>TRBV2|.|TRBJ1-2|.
TGTGCCAGCAGTGTGGGCAGACTCTATGGCTACACCTTC
CASSVGRLYGYTF
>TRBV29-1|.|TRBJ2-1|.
TGCAGCGTTGAAACAGTTACAGATGAGCAGTTCTTC
CSVETVTDEQFF
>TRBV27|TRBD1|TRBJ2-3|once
TGTGCCAGCAGTTCCGGGACAGGCCATCGCACAGATACGCAGTATTTT
CASSSGTGHRTDTQYF
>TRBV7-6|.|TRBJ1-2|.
TGTGCCAGCAGCCCGTTTGGAAAAGATGGCTACACCTTC
CASSPFGKDGYTF
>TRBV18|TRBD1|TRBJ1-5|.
TGTGCCAGCTCACCAGTACAGGGGATCGATCAGCCCCAGCATTTT
CASSPVQGIDQPQHF
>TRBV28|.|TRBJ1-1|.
TGTGCCAGCAGTTTACGTAGGACTAACACTGAAGCTTTCTTT
CASSLRRTNTEAFF
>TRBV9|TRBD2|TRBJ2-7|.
TGTGCCAGCAGCGTAGCACGGACTAGCGGGAGCTACGAGCAGTACTTC
CASSVARTSGSYEQYF
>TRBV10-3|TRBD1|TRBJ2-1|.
TGTGCCATCAGTGTTGGACAGGGAGGCTACAATGAGCAGTTCTTC
CAISVGQGGYNEQFF
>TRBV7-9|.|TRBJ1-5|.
TGTGCCAGCAGCTTTGAAGGGACTATCAATCAGCCCCAGCATTTT
CASSFEGTINQPQHF
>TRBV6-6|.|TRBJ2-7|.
TGTGCCAGCAGTTACTCACAGAGGTCGGGGTACGAGCAGTACTTC
CASSYSQRSGYEQYF
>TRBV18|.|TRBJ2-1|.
TGTGCCAGCTCACTCTACCACGAGGGAAGTAGCTCCTACAATGAGCAGTTCTTC
CASSLYHEGSSSYNEQFF
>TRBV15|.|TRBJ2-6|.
TGTGCCACCAGCAGAGGCCTTATCGGGGTTAGCTCTGGGGCCAACGTCCTGACTTTC
CATSRGLIGVSSGANVLTF
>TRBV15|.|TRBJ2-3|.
TGTGCCACCAGCCTCCGGGGGACTTCTGGCACAGATACGCAGTATTTT
CATSLRGTSGTDTQYF
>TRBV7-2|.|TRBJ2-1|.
TGTGCCAGCAGCTTAGACGGCAGGGAGAATGAGCAGTTCTTC
CASSLDGRENEQFF
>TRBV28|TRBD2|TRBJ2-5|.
TGTGCCAGCAGTTCTACGTGGACTAGCGGGAGGCTAGGCCAAGAGACCCAGTACTTC
CASSSTWTSGRLGQETQYF
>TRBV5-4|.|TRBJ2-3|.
TGTGCCAGCAGCTTGGGGACTACAGATACGCAGTATTTT
CASSLGTTDTQYF
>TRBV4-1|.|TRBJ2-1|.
TGCGCCAGCAGCCAAGGTTGGGACGGGAGCTCCTACAATGAGCAGTTCTTC
CASSQGWDGSSYNEQFF
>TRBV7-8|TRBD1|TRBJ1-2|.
TGTGCCAGCAGCCTAGGTACAGGGGACTATGGCTACACCTTC
CASSLGTGDYGYTF
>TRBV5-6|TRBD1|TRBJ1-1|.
TGTGCCAGCAGCCGGGACAGGGTCGTCTTAGGGGACACTGAAGCTTTCTTT
CASSRDRVVLGDTEAFF
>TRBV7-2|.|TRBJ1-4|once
TGTGCCAGCAGCTTAGGGCATCGGAGGGGTGAAAAACTGTTTTTT
CASSLGHRRGEKLFF
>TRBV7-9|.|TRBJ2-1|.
TGTGCCAGCAGCTTAGAGGCCGATGAGCAGTTCTTC
CASSLEADEQFF
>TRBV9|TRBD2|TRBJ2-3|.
TGTGCCAGCAGCGCCATTAGCGGGAGCACAGATACGCAGTATTTT
CASSAISGSTDTQYF
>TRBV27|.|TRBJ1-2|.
TGTGCCAGCAGTTTAGGACTGTTTTATGGCTACACCTTC
CASSLGLFYGYTF
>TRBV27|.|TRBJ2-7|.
TGTGCCAGCAGTTTAGATGTAGGTCCAACCTACGAGCAGTACTTC
CASSLDVGPTYEQYF
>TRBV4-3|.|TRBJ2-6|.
TGCGCCAGCAGCCCAGGACACACAGGGTCTGGGGCCAACGTCCTGACTTTC
CASSPGHTGSGANVLTF
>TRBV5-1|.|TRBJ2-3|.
TGCGCCAGCAGCTTGACCTCAGCGGGCAGCACAGATACGCAGTATTTT
CASSLTSAGSTDTQYF
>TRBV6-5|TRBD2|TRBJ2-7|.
TGTGCCAGCAGTCCTTGGACTAGTACCCCGATCGAGCAGTACTTC
CASSPWTSTPIEQYF
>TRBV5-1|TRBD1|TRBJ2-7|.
TGCGCCAGCAGCTTGGGACAGGGGGCTTGGGAGCAGTACTTC
CASSLGQGAWEQYF
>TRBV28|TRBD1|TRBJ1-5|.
TGTGCCAGCAGCCCACAGGGGGCAAAAAGTCAGCCCCAGCATTTT
CASSPQGAKSQPQHF
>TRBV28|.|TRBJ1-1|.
TGTGCCAGCCAACTGGGCGGGGAACGGGCTGAAGCTTTCTTT
CASQLGGERAEAFF
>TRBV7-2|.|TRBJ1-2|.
TGTGCCAGCAGCCCCTCGGGGAACTATGGCTACACCTTC
CASSPSGNYGYTF
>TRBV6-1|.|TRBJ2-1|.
TGTGCCAGCACCCAGGAGTTCGGCGAATTTGCGCAGTTCTTC
CASTQEFGEFAQFF
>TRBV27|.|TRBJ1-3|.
TGTGCCAGCGCCCGTGGAAACACCATATATTTT
CASARGNTIYF
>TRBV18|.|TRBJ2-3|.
TGTGCCAGCTCACACGGGGGACGGCAAACAGATACGCAGTATTTT
CASSHGGRQTDTQYF
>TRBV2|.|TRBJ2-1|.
TGTGCCAGCAGTGTGCGTTATGATGAGCAGTTCTTC
CASSVRYDEQFF
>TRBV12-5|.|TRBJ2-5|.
TGTGCTAGTGGTTTGGTAAAGGATGGAGACAGGGAGGCGGAGACCCAGTACTTC
CASGLVKDGDREAETQYF